The clone carrying this T cell receptor beta chain was observed once. The antigen is unknown. Germline loops: CDR1 MNHEY, CDR2 SVGAGI. Trimming cost V 6 bases and J 4 bases, with 12 bases left between them. The CDR3 is 13 residues long. Time point defined: blood 2 weeks post-SBRT. Treatment reported: 15 Gy SBRT to primary tumor, nephrectomy 4 weeks later. The patient's renal cell carcinoma had clear cell pathology. Only in-frame clones appear in the TCRdb table, and some are missing; sequencing was by immunoSEQ multiplex PCR. The data hold about 130,000 clones, with approximately 90% observed a single time. This sample is part of a study of radiation and T cells in renal cell carcinoma. Study-wide findings and caveats: In blood, top tumor clones expanded by 2 weeks, shrinking by 4.

The sample in question was blood, obtained from a patient whose treatment included radiotherapy and nephrectomy. V and J are TRBV6-5 and TRBJ1-1; D is undetermined. The sequence was collected from a woman aged 70 to 79 with renal cell carcinoma. The DNA for the CDR3 is TGTGCCAGCAGCCTTCGGACGGGCACTGAAGCTTTCTTT. Encoded protein: CASSLRTGTEAFF.